The T cell receptor beta chain under discussion was sequenced for a study of brain T cells in children with intractable seizures. Time point indicated: blood from clinic visit 5 months post-surgery; TSC patient then seizure free. Only cases whose brain tissue showed the highest T cell transcript signatures were sequenced. Generated by immunoSEQ multiplex PCR, the TCRdb table keeps only in-frame clones and is missing some. The sample records about 350,000 clones, over 90% being singletons. The clonotype was recovered from a boy less than two years old with tuberous sclerosis and intractable seizures. The material was peripheral blood, obtained 5 to 6 months after surgery.

CDR3 sequence reads: CATSDPGQGPDTGELFF. The CDR3 DNA sequence: TGTGCCACCAGTGATCCGGGACAGGGGCCTGACACCGGGGAGCTGTTTTTT. This chain connects TRBV24-1 to TRBJ2-2; 10 nucleotides match TRBD1. Germline values: CDR1 KGHDR, CDR2 SFDVKD. The ends lost 3 bases at V and 3 bases at J; junction bases unmatched: 6. This CDR3 spans 17 amino acids.